Below, one T cell receptor beta chain is given with its context. Its antigen is undetermined. This entry comes from a study of long-term antiretroviral therapy in people with HIV. Whole-study context: It was about a decade after the earliest samples that the 2015 immediate-ART recommendation appeared. The study, taken as a whole, reports: The clones with expansion before ART were dominant in the repertoire at all time points. Diversity increased after ART yet remained lower than in transplant donor controls.

J lost 5 bases, V lost 5 bases, and 17 bases had no gene match. Germline CDR1 is GTSNPN and CDR2 is SVGIG (reference sequence). There are 18 residues in the CDR3. The assay, immunoSEQ v3.0, was run at survey level. Libraries were prepared by immunoSEQ multiplex PCR; TCRdb keeps only in-frame clonotypes and omits some of them. The sample includes tens of thousands of clones, approximately 90% of them seen just once. There were roughly 0.95-11 million cryopreserved PBMC in the samples before DNA extraction. The sequence derives from a woman aged 25-40 years with HIV. The chain has TRBV30 and TRBJ2-1; 11 bases agree with TRBD2. The specimen comprised unsorted PBMCs, sampled 1.8 years before starting antiretroviral therapy. The CDR3 DNA reads TGTGCCTGGGAAGGCCCCTCTAGCGGGAGGAGACTTAACAATGAGCAGTTCTTC. It is translated as CAWEGPSSGRRLNNEQFF.